This T cell receptor (beta chain) was recovered during a study of T cells in AML relapse after transplant (dated by TCRdb to about 2019). Turning to the overall study: This retrospective study examined inhibitory receptor expression and TCR repertoires of bone marrow T cells in patients who received allogeneic HSCT for myeloid malignancy. General findings and caveats noted by the study authors: The TCR repertoire comparisons were based on very few samples, with only three individuals in each group for unsorted bone marrow.

This clonotype is categorized as medium-sized (0.01 to 0.1%). Which antigen it targets is not known. Per-base quality was not reported, and no clone a single base away is much larger than it. Preparation of the library involved PCR. A modified RACE PCR protocol, not multiplex PCR, was used to amplify TCR alpha and beta chains from RNA. The libraries were sequenced on an Illumina MiSeq, and sample-specific barcode combinations were used to demultiplex the raw reads. Concerning the study's data processing: MiXCR software was used to identify TCR clonotypes from the sequencing reads. The public reads were reprocessed in TCRdb via fastp at Q25 and MiXCR, keeping in-frame beta chains. Here each entry gathers all rows of one CDR3 protein and keeps the most common genes and DNA. In this record, the V and J calls reflect TCRdb's handling and not the investigators' own analysis. In all, the sample holds approximately 500 distinct CDR3 sequences, and more than 9.5% of those were seen once. The top ten hold around 60% of the sample.

CDR1 and CDR2, per the germline V gene, are SGHTA and FQGNSA. The CDR3 has 15 amino acids, counting the end cysteine and phenylalanine. Only the CDR3 region is kept as DNA, spanning 45 bases read in frame from base 1. Unmatched junction bases come to 7, with V trimmed by 1 base and J by 8 bases. The TCR originated in a human donor who had a stem cell transplant for acute myeloid leukemia. Following transplantation, T cells from the graft donor may be among those present. The rearrangement joined TRBV7-2 to TRBJ1-2; 10 middle bases align to TRBD1. Sequences were derived from bone marrow, either the whole sample or a sorted T cell fraction (not recorded which), sampled at relapse. CDR3 region: CASSLGRQGAEGYTF. The base sequence is TGTGCCAGCAGCTTAGGTCGACAGGGGGCAGAGGGCTACACCTTC.